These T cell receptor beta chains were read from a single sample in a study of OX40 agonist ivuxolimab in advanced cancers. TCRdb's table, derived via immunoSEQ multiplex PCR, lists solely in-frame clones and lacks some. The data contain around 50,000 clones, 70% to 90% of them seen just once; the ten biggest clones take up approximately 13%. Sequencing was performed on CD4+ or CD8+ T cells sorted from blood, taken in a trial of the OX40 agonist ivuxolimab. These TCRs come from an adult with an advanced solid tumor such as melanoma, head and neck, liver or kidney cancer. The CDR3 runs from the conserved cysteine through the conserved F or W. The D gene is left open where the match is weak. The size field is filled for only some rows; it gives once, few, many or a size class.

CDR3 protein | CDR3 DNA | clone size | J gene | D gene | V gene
CASSLDSTDTQYF | TGTGCCAGCAGCTTAGACAGCACAGATACGCAGTATTTT | . | TRBJ2-3 | . | TRBV7-7
CASSFIRTGADEQYF | TGTGCCAGCAGTTTTATTAGGACAGGGGCGGACGAGCAGTACTTC | . | TRBJ2-7 | TRBD1 | TRBV28
CASSLRARTDTQYF | TGTGCCAGCAGTCTCAGGGCACGCACAGATACGCAGTATTTT | . | TRBJ2-3 | . | TRBV28
CASSFTGNTEAFF | TGTGCCAGCAGTTTCACAGGGAACACTGAAGCTTTCTTT | . | TRBJ1-1 | . | TRBV6-6
CASSVALREGYNEQFF | TGTGCCAGCAGCGTAGCTTTGAGGGAGGGGTACAATGAGCAGTTCTTC | . | TRBJ2-1 | TRBD2 | TRBV9
CASSQTLRGDIDTEAFF | TGTGCCAGCAGCCAAACCCTTAGGGGGGACATCGACACTGAAGCTTTCTTT | . | TRBJ1-1 | . | TRBV14
CASSHGPNEQYF | TGTGCCAGCAGTCACGGCCCCAACGAGCAGTACTTC | . | TRBJ2-7 | . | TRBV2
CASSPGLGTSYNEQFF | TGTGCCAGCAGCCCGGGGTTGGGTACCTCCTACAATGAGCAGTTCTTC | . | TRBJ2-1 | . | TRBV11-2
CAIRNRNGNTIYF | TGTGCCATCAGGAACAGAAATGGAAACACCATATATTTT | . | TRBJ1-3 | . | TRBV10-3
CASSLSGYSYNEQFF | TGTGCCAGCAGTTTAAGCGGGTACTCCTACAATGAGCAGTTCTTC | . | TRBJ2-1 | . | TRBV27
CASPSQGGF | TGTGCCAGCCCTTCGCAGGGAGGCTTC | . | TRBJ2-7 | . | TRBV9
CASSAGQNTEAFF | TGTGCCAGCAGCGCCGGACAGAACACTGAAGCTTTCTTT | few | TRBJ1-1 | . | TRBV9
CASSVQGNQPQHF | TGTGCCAGCAGTGTACAGGGCAATCAGCCCCAGCATTTT | few | TRBJ1-5 | . | TRBV25-1
CASSLGGSNYGYTF | TGTGCCAGCAGCTTAGGGGGGAGTAACTATGGCTACACCTTC | . | TRBJ1-2 | . | TRBV7-9
CASSRAGLADTDTQYF | TGTGCCAGCAGCCGGGCGGGACTAGCGGACACAGATACGCAGTATTTT | . | TRBJ2-3 | TRBD2 | TRBV14
CASSPGGTGELFF | TGTGCCAGCAGTCCGGGCGGGACCGGGGAGCTGTTTTTT | . | TRBJ2-2 | . | TRBV9
CASSLGALGSGELFF | TGTGCCAGTAGTCTCGGGGCCCTAGGCTCCGGGGAGCTGTTTTTT | . | TRBJ2-2 | . | TRBV19
CASRPQGANTIYF | TGTGCCAGCAGGCCGCAGGGGGCTAACACCATATATTTT | . | TRBJ1-3 | TRBD1 | TRBV28
CASSLRGGTEAFF | TGTGCCAGCAGCCTCAGGGGGGGCACTGAAGCTTTCTTT | . | TRBJ1-1 | TRBD1 | TRBV5-6
CASSPSSSETQYF | TGTGCCAGCAGCCCGTCCAGCTCAGAGACCCAGTACTTC | . | TRBJ2-5 | . | TRBV7-3
CASSLIASTSRNEQFF | TGTGCCAGCAGCTTAATCGCTAGCACATCCAGGAATGAGCAGTTCTTC | . | TRBJ2-1 | . | TRBV7-2
CAWFSGTDYGYTF | TGTGCCTGGTTCTCCGGGACGGATTATGGCTACACCTTC | . | TRBJ1-2 | . | TRBV30
CASSPQGRDTQYF | TGTGCCAGCAGTCCACAGGGGAGGGATACGCAGTATTTT | . | TRBJ2-3 | . | TRBV27
CASSQELVGETQYF | TGCGCCAGCAGCCAAGAACTAGTGGGAGAGACCCAGTACTTC | . | TRBJ2-5 | . | TRBV4-1
CASSSGGQPQHF | TGTGCCAGCAGTTCAGGGGGTCAGCCCCAGCATTTT | . | TRBJ1-5 | TRBD1 | TRBV27
CASSPTPGGPSGATQYF | TGTGCCAGCAGTCCAACCCCGGGGGGCCCGTCGGGAGCTACGCAGTATTTT | . | TRBJ2-3 | . | TRBV27
CASRRQGLDGYTF | TGTGCCAGCAGGAGGCAGGGGCTTGATGGCTACACCTTC | once | TRBJ1-2 | . | TRBV2
CASSDSIGRGADTQYF | TGTGCCAGCAGTGACTCGATCGGGAGAGGAGCAGATACGCAGTATTTT | . | TRBJ2-3 | . | TRBV6-4
CAWSVAGGLGETQYF | TGTGCCTGGAGTGTAGCGGGAGGGCTAGGGGAGACCCAGTACTTC | . | TRBJ2-5 | TRBD2 | TRBV30
CASSESGRNTEAFF | TGTGCCAGCAGTGAGTCCGGCAGGAACACTGAAGCTTTCTTT | . | TRBJ1-1 | . | TRBV6-4
CASSTSRTEETQYF | TGTGCCAGCAGCACCTCGAGGACAGAAGAGACCCAGTACTTC | . | TRBJ2-5 | . | TRBV7-9
CASSPTSGSTDTQYF | TGTGCCAGCAGCCCGACTAGCGGGAGCACAGATACGCAGTATTTT | . | TRBJ2-3 | TRBD2 | TRBV11-2
CASSESSSSYNEQFF | TGTGCCAGCAGTGAATCCTCGAGCTCCTACAATGAGCAGTTCTTC | once | TRBJ2-1 | . | TRBV2
CASSLKDSEQFF | TGTGCCAGCAGCTTAAAGGACAGCGAGCAGTTCTTC | . | TRBJ2-1 | . | TRBV11-3
CASSLGVGPYEQYF | TGTGCCAGCAGCTTAGGGGTGGGACCCTACGAGCAGTACTTC | . | TRBJ2-7 | . | TRBV11-2
CAWSGPKGYNEQFF | TGTGCCTGGAGTGGCCCTAAGGGGTACAATGAGCAGTTCTTC | . | TRBJ2-1 | . | TRBV30
CASSLVPDTQYF | TGTGCCAGCAGCTTAGTTCCAGATACGCAGTATTTT | . | TRBJ2-3 | . | TRBV7-9
CASSPDVSGGFYNEQFF | TGTGCCAGCAGCCCCGACGTGAGCGGGGGCTTCTACAATGAGCAGTTCTTC | . | TRBJ2-1 | TRBD2 | TRBV11-2
CASSSTGITEAFF | TGTGCCAGCAGCTCAACAGGGATCACTGAAGCTTTCTTT | . | TRBJ1-1 | . | TRBV11-2
CASSPRGENTEAFF | TGTGCCAGCAGCCCTCGTGGTGAGAACACTGAAGCTTTCTTT | . | TRBJ1-1 | . | TRBV13
CASRDREEGYTF | TGTGCCAGCAGAGACAGGGAAGAGGGCTACACCTTC | few | TRBJ1-2 | TRBD1 | TRBV9
CASSSQKAGAYEQYF | TGTGCCAGCAGCTCGCAAAAAGCGGGAGCGTACGAGCAGTACTTC | . | TRBJ2-7 | TRBD2 | TRBV7-9
CAWAGTGGADTQYF | TGTGCCTGGGCCGGGACAGGGGGTGCAGATACGCAGTATTTT | . | TRBJ2-3 | TRBD1 | TRBV30
CASSPEETWGYTF | TGTGCCAGCAGTCCCGAGGAGACCTGGGGCTACACCTTC | . | TRBJ1-2 | . | TRBV5-8
CASSVQGANYGYTF | TGTGCCAGCAGCGTGCAGGGGGCTAACTATGGCTACACCTTC | . | TRBJ1-2 | TRBD1 | TRBV5-8
CASSLGIGVQETQYF | TGTGCCAGCAGCTTAGGTATCGGGGTTCAGGAGACCCAGTACTTC | . | TRBJ2-5 | . | TRBV7-6